This T cell receptor (beta chain) was identified during a study of response to subunit inactivated influenza vaccine. Trimming shortened V by 1 base and J by 4 bases, and 14 bases separated the two germline ends. In germline, CDR1 is DFQATT, CDR2 SNEGSKA (reference sequence). The CDR3 has 15 amino acids. TCRdb used MiXCR to reprocess the RT-PCR reads, holding one entry per CDR3 protein. The repertoire consists of around 710,000 distinct CDR3 sequences, with approximately 13% occurring once and the leading ten covering 6% to 7%. This clonotype was found many times. The sequences come from PBMCs from blood, collected about 14 days before vaccination. This receptor was obtained from a middle-aged man who received an inactivated influenza vaccine. The genes are TRBV20-1 and TRBJ1-5, with D maybe TRBD1 (5 bases). The DNA of the CDR3 is TGCAGTGCTAGAGGTACGGGGGTGTGGAATCAGCCCCAGCATTTT. This translates into CSARGTGVWNQPQHF.